A single sample gave rise to the 30 T cell receptor beta chains below, sequenced in a study of shared clonotypes between healthy human individuals. TCRdb's table, derived via immunoSEQ multiplex PCR, lists solely in-frame clones and lacks some. Here the sample spans fewer than 3 million clones, 80% to 95% being singletons. The source material was naive CD4+ T cells from PBMCs. Subset specified: CD45RA+ positively selected. These receptors were collected from a man aged 18 to 29 in good health. Some clones in this sample may be carry-over from other donors' samples.

The chain carries TRBV19 and TRBJ1-3, with D hard to call. From germline, CDR1 is LNHDA and CDR2 SQIVND (reference sequence). The CDR3 has 14 amino acids. Trimming left V 8 bases short and J 4 bases short, with 15 bases between. The chain's CDR3 is CASLSLAAGNTIYF. CDR3 nucleotide sequence: TGTGCCAGTCTATCGTTGGCTGCGGGAAACACCATATATTTT. Variable domain in full (rest from reference TRBV19 and TRBJ1-3): DGGITQSPKYLFRKEGQNVTLSCEQNLNHDAMYWYRQDPGQGLRLIYYSQIVNDFQKGDIAEGYSVSREKKESFPLTVTSAQKNPTAFYLCASLSLAAGNTIYFGEGSWLTVV.

The rearrangement joins TRBV7-8 to TRBJ1-1; D unresolved. CDR3 length: 15 residues. V gave up 5 bases and J gave up 1 base, with 14 bases separating them. Germline V gene lookup returns CDR1 SGHVS and CDR2 FQNEAQ. CDR3 amino acids: CASSHRTNRNTEAFF. CDR3 bases: TGTGCCAGCAGCCACCGCACAAACCGGAACACTGAAGCTTTCTTT.

The J gene is TRBJ2-5, the V gene TRBV11-2; D uncertain. With 6 bases removed from V and 0 bases from J, the gap between germline ends came to 23 bases. Germline CDR1 reads SGHAT; CDR2 reads FQNNGV. This CDR3 has 18 residues. In nucleotides, the CDR3 is TGTGCCAGCAGTGACCCCGGCAGACAAGCCCGGTACCAAGAGACCCAGTACTTC. It codes for CASSDPGRQARYQETQYF.

About this clone itself: Other DNA variants within this sample encode the same CDR3. The chain recombines TRBV27 with TRBJ1-1, with a possible D match to TRBD1 (6 bases). Germline V gives CDR1 MNHEY, CDR2 SMNVEV (reference sequence). The CDR3 has 16 residues. V lost 5 bases, J lost 1 base, and 17 bases lay in between. This chain's CDR3 is CASSPGRGVENTEAFF. The CDR3 nucleotides are TGTGCCAGCAGTCCCGGTAGGGGGGTAGAGAACACTGAAGCTTTCTTT.

This clone was seen a single time. The rearrangement joins TRBV10-1 to TRBJ2-3, with TRBD2 matching over 7 bases. The CDR3 length is 16 residues. V shed 3 bases and J 6 bases; nucleotides not matched to a gene: 12. The germline CDR1 and CDR2 sequences are WNHNN and SYGVQD (reference sequence). In nucleotides, the CDR3 is TGCGCCAGCAGTGAAGGGCTAGCGGCCTCTCAGGATACGCAGTATTTT. It specifies CASSEGLAASQDTQYF.

The chain links TRBV9 to TRBJ2-3; a weak D match, TRBD2 (6 bases). The germline V gene has CDR1 SGDLS and CDR2 YYNGEE. CDR3 length: 16 amino acids. V was cut by 0 bases and J by 0 bases, with 11 bases left in between. The CDR3 sequence: CASSVVPSASTDTQYF. CDR3 in DNA: TGTGCCAGCAGCGTAGTTCCTAGCGCGAGCACAGATACGCAGTATTTT.

The V call is TRBV5-4, the J call TRBJ2-1; D ambiguous. CDR1 is SGHNT, CDR2 YYREEE, per germline (reference sequence). The V gene lost 4 bases and the J gene lost 8 bases, with 10 bases spanning the gap. The CDR3 totals 12 residues. The CDR3 loop is CASSMIRDEQFF. The CDR3 nucleotides read TGTGCCAGCAGCATGATACGCGATGAGCAGTTCTTC.

J is TRBJ1-2 and V is TRBV5-4, with 9 bases identical to TRBD1. Germline CDR1 SGHNT, CDR2 YYREEE (reference sequence). Trimming took 1 base from V and 8 from J; bases not matched to a gene: 9. This CDR3 contains 15 residues. CDR3 nucleotide sequence: TGTGCCAGCAGCTTGCAGGACAGGGGCAACGGGGGCTACACCTTC. Its protein product is CASSLQDRGNGGYTF.

The V gene is TRBV2, the J gene TRBJ2-1; perhaps TRBD1 as D (5 bases). CDR1 and CDR2 from the germline V gene are SNHLY and FYNNEI. The CDR3 has 13 amino acids. V was clipped by 7 bases and J by 4 bases, with 11 bases between them. CDR3 nucleotide sequence: TGTGCCAGCACCACAAGGGGTTACAATGAGCAGTTCTTC. It specifies CASTTRGYNEQFF.

The V call is TRBV2, the J call TRBJ2-7; 7 bases line up with TRBD2. The germline gives CDR1 SNHLY, CDR2 FYNNEI. Trimming removed 4 bases from V and 1 base from J; junction bases left unmatched: 10. The CDR3 spans 16 residues. The CDR3 DNA follows: TGTGCCAGCAGTGGAGGCCGGCTAGCGGTATCCTACGAGCAGTACTTC. Its protein product is CASSGGRLAVSYEQYF.

This clone was seen only once. The chain links TRBV6-1 to TRBJ1-5; 7 bases line up with TRBD1. With 3 bases clipped from V and 3 bases from J, the junction kept 2 bases outside the gene matches. The germline V gene has CDR1 MNHNS and CDR2 SASEGT. The CDR3 has 14 residues. The CDR3 protein is CASSEGTANQPQHF. CDR3 sequence (DNA): TGTGCCAGCAGTGAGGGGACAGCCAATCAGCCCCAGCATTTT.

This chain connects TRBV2 to TRBJ2-1; the D gene could be TRBD1 or TRBD2 (6 bases each). V gave up 6 bases and J gave up 8 bases, with 20 bases separating them. The length of the CDR3 is 15 residues. Germline CDR1 reads SNHLY; CDR2 reads FYNNEI. CDR3 sequence reads: CASRGRDGGLDEQFF. The CDR3, as DNA: TGTGCCAGCAGGGGCCGGGACGGGGGCCTCGATGAGCAGTTCTTC.

The genes are TRBV19 and TRBJ1-1; D gene uncertain. The CDR3 spans 15 residues. V lost 3 bases and J 0 bases, leaving 11 bases between the germline ends. Per germline, CDR1 LNHDA and CDR2 SQIVND (reference sequence). Here the CDR3 DNA reads TGTGCCAGTAGTATGTCTTTACAGTTGAACACTGAAGCTTTCTTT. Translation: CASSMSLQLNTEAFF.

The chain combines TRBV6-6 with TRBJ2-1, with unresolved D. Germline V gives CDR1 MNHNY, CDR2 SVGAGI (reference sequence). V gave up 6 bases and J gave up 5 bases, with 5 bases separating them. The CDR3 extends over 11 amino acids. CDR3: CASRGNNEQFF. The CDR3 DNA reads TGTGCCAGCAGGGGTAACAATGAGCAGTTCTTC.

This clone was found once. CDR3 region: CASSSRVGTSTGILEQYF. CDR3 coding DNA: TGTGCCAGCAGTTCTCGTGTTGGCACCTCGACAGGGATCCTCGAGCAGTACTTC. The chain carries TRBV27 and TRBJ2-7, with 7 bases that match TRBD1. This CDR3 spans 18 amino acids. Germline V lookup: CDR1 MNHEY, CDR2 SMNVEV (reference sequence). The ends lost 4 bases at V and 6 bases at J; junction bases unmatched: 21.

The chain joins TRBV15 to TRBJ2-3; no definite D call. CDR1 and CDR2 from the germline V gene are LNHNV and YYDKDF (reference sequence). Trimming took 0 bases from V and 1 from J, leaving 11 bases between them. The CDR3 covers 16 residues. CDR3 in DNA: TGTGCCACCAGCAGAGACAGGTTCTTGGGCACAGATACGCAGTATTTT. Protein sequence: CATSRDRFLGTDTQYF.

The CDR3 spells CASSQDGQSHSPLHF. CDR3 nucleotides: TGCGCCAGCAGCCAAGACGGACAGAGCCATTCACCCCTCCACTTT. The gene calls are TRBV4-3 and TRBJ1-6; D perhaps matches TRBD1 (6 bases). Trimming cost V 0 bases and J 8 bases, with 11 bases left between them. This CDR3 has 15 residues. The germline V gene has CDR1 LGHNA and CDR2 YSLEER.

The V call is TRBV7-3, the J call TRBJ2-7, with a tentative D call TRBD1 (6 bases). Germline V gene sequence: CDR1 SGHTA, CDR2 FQGTGA. The CDR3 runs to 14 residues. V was trimmed by 1 base and J by 6 bases, leaving 13 bases between them. The CDR3 coding sequence is TGTGCCAGCAGCTTAAGACAGGCTCCCTCCGAGCAGTACTTC. The encoded protein is CASSLRQAPSEQYF.

This rearrangement joins TRBV29-1 to TRBJ2-5, with TRBD1 matching over 7 bases. The J segment lost 2 bases and the V segment lost 7 bases, leaving 25 bases of the junction unmatched. The CDR3 is made up of 19 amino acids. Germline CDR1 SQVTM, CDR2 ANQGSEA. The CDR3 nucleotides read TGCAGCGGGGGGCACCGACCCGGGACAGTCGAACCTACACAAGAGACCCAGTACTTC. Its protein is CSGGHRPGTVEPTQETQYF.

The CDR3 DNA is TGTGCCACCAGCAGAAGCCTGCTCTTCACGACAGGGGATGTGAGCAATCAGCCCCAGCATTTT. Its protein is CATSRSLLFTTGDVSNQPQHF. This rearrangement joins TRBV15 to TRBJ1-5; the match to TRBD1 covers 8 bases. Unmatched junction bases numbered 19, after V lost 2 bases and J lost 1 base. Germline V gene data show CDR1 as LNHNV and CDR2 as YYDKDF (reference sequence). CDR3 length: 21 residues.

V and J are TRBV10-3 and TRBJ1-1; a possible D gene is TRBD1 (5 bases). CDR3 length equals 13 residues. Trimming shortened V by 6 bases and J by 6 bases, and 14 bases separated the two germline ends. The V gene's germline CDR1 is ENHRY and CDR2 SYGVKD. The CDR3 coding sequence is TGTGCCATCAGAGGGGACGGATGGTCTGAAGCTTTCTTT. It codes for CAIRGDGWSEAFF.

As concerns this clone: In the same sample, other DNA sequences code for this CDR3. This chain joins TRBV18 and TRBJ2-7; D call uncertain. There are 13 residues in the CDR3. V dropped 6 bases and J dropped 0 bases, with 9 bases sitting between them. CDR1 is KGHSH and CDR2 is LQKENI in the germline V gene. The CDR3 spells CASSPSSSYEQYF. DNA of the CDR3: TGTGCCAGCTCTCCCTCCAGCTCCTACGAGCAGTACTTC.

The chain is built from TRBV6-1 and TRBJ1-2; the D gene is possibly TRBD1 (6 bases). CDR3 size: 12 residues. Germline-derived CDR1 and CDR2 are MNHNS and SASEGT. Trimming took 8 bases from V and 8 from J, leaving 15 bases between them. CDR3 loop: CASLNRGQGYTF. As DNA, the CDR3 is TGTGCCAGCCTTAACCGGGGGCAAGGCTACACCTTC.

This chain links TRBV6-5 with TRBJ2-7, with 8 bases matching TRBD2. CDR3 size: 15 residues. CDR1 and CDR2 from the germline V gene are MNHEY and SVGAGI. V shed 5 bases, J shed 0 bases, and the junction held 6 bases outside the gene matches. CDR3 nucleotides: TGTGCCAGCAGTGCTTACAGCGGGGGCTCCTACGAGCAGTACTTC. Protein: CASSAYSGGSYEQYF.

As for this clone: Different DNA sequences within this sample yield the same CDR3. V and J are TRBV5-1 and TRBJ2-2, with D perhaps TRBD1 (7 bases). The ends were cut back, 3 bases at V and 2 bases at J, with 14 bases in the middle. The CDR3 contains 16 residues. CDR1 and CDR2 from the germline V gene are SGHRS and YFSETQ. The CDR3 region has the DNA TGCGCCAGCAGCTCTCGGACAGGACTAAACACCGGGGAGCTGTTTTTT. Residues: CASSSRTGLNTGELFF. Supplemented by reference TRBV5-1 and TRBJ2-2, the full variable domain reads KAGVTQTPRYLIKTRGQQVTLSCSPISGHRSVSWYQQTPGQGLQFLFEYFSETQRNKGNFPGRFSGRQFSNSRSEMNVSTLELGDSALYLCASSSRTGLNTGELFFGEGSRLTVL.

This clone was seen once. V gene TRBV7-3 combines with J gene TRBJ1-4; no clear D gene. This CDR3 spans 18 amino acids. Germline values: CDR1 SGHTA, CDR2 FQGTGA. Between the trimmed V and J ends, which lost 5 bases and 0 bases, there was a span of 19 bases. The CDR3 nucleotides read TGTGCCAGCAGCCTAAAACTGGGGAACCGCGCAACTAATGAAAAACTGTTTTTT. It is translated as CASSLKLGNRATNEKLFF.

The genes are TRBV7-9 and TRBJ2-2, with unresolved D. The V gene's germline CDR1 is SEHNR and CDR2 FQNEAQ (reference sequence). With 4 bases removed from V and 1 base from J, the gap between germline ends came to 1 base. This CDR3 has 12 amino acids. CDR3 residues: CASSWNTGELFF. CDR3 nucleotide sequence: TGTGCCAGCAGCTGGAACACCGGGGAGCTGTTTTTT.

The chain employs TRBV9 and TRBJ2-4; 10 bases are a match to TRBD2. The CDR3 length is 16 residues. CDR1 is SGDLS and CDR2 is YYNGEE in the germline V gene. J lost 9 bases, V lost 0 bases, and 9 bases had no gene match. In nucleotides, the CDR3 is TGTGCCAGCAGCGTAGGGGCTAGCGGGAGTATCGGCATTCAGTACTTC. It codes for CASSVGASGSIGIQYF.

The chain has TRBV5-4 and TRBJ2-3; weak D call: TRBD2 (6 bases). CDR3 length equals 14 residues. V lost 2 bases, J lost 6 bases, and 13 bases lay in between. The germline CDR1 and CDR2 sequences are SGHNT and YYREEE (reference sequence). The CDR3 loop reads CASSFQRAGDTQYF. CDR3 bases: TGTGCCAGCAGCTTCCAGCGGGCGGGGGATACGCAGTATTTT.

This chain joins TRBV7-9 and TRBJ2-4; 7 bases map to TRBD1. CDR1 and CDR2 from the germline V gene are SEHNR and FQNEAQ (reference sequence). The J segment lost 6 bases and the V segment lost 5 bases, leaving 4 bases of the junction unmatched. CDR3 size: 13 residues. The CDR3 spells CASSQTGLNIQYF. CDR3 nucleotide sequence: TGTGCCAGCAGCCAGACAGGGTTAAACATTCAGTACTTC.